Shown below are 18 T cell receptor beta chains from a single sample sequenced in a study of cytomegalovirus exposure and HLA in healthy donors. The study ran its PCR with 60 Vbeta and 13 Jbeta primers. The data were produced by immunoSEQ multiplex PCR, yet TCRdb's version contains in-frame clones alone and is incomplete. This table holds 95,000 to 150,000 clones, over 70% found once. The material sequenced was PBMCs. The receptors here all came from a woman between 18 and 30 years old in good health and CMV-seronegative.

The chain has TRBV4-3 and TRBJ1-2; the D is unclear. CDR1 is LGHNA, CDR2 YSLEER, per germline. The CDR3 has 16 amino acids. V lost 0 bases to trimming and J lost 4 bases, with 15 bases between them. The CDR3 sequence: CASSQDPGYASYGYTF. As DNA, the CDR3 is TGCGCCAGCAGCCAAGACCCCGGGTACGCTAGCTATGGCTACACCTTC.

This clone showed up just a few times. The rearrangement links TRBV6-5 to TRBJ1-2, with TRBD1 as a possible D gene (5 bases). This CDR3 comprises 12 residues. With 5 bases removed from V and 8 bases from J, the gap between germline ends came to 12 bases. Looked up from germline, CDR1 is MNHEY and CDR2 is SVGAGI. DNA of the CDR3: TGTGCCAGCAGTACCGACAGAGGCGGCTACACCTTC. Its translation is CASSTDRGGYTF.

The genes are TRBV7-2 and TRBJ2-7; a possible D gene is TRBD1 (5 bases). V lost 3 bases, J lost 0 bases, and 12 bases lay in between. CDR3 length: 15 residues. From germline, CDR1 is SGHTA and CDR2 FQGNSA. In nucleotides, the CDR3 is TGTGCCAGCAGCTTCGGCAGGGCGTACTCCTACGAGCAGTACTTC. Protein: CASSFGRAYSYEQYF. Full variable domain (rest looked up from reference TRBV7-2 and TRBJ2-7): GAGVSQSPSNKVTEKGKDVELRCDPISGHTALYWYRQSLGQGLEFLIYFQGNSAPDKSGLPSDRFSAERTGGSVSTLTIQRTQQEDSAVYLCASSFGRAYSYEQYFGPGTRLTVT.

This chain connects TRBV19 to TRBJ2-7; tentatively, D is TRBD1 (6 bases). This CDR3 contains 12 residues. V lost 6 bases and J lost 2, with 8 bases in between. Germline assignment: CDR1 LNHDA and CDR2 SQIVND (reference sequence). Here the CDR3 reads CASSPGAYEQYF. In nucleotides, the CDR3 is TGTGCCAGTAGCCCAGGGGCCTACGAGCAGTACTTC.

The chain couples TRBV29-1 to TRBJ1-2, with TRBD1 matching 9 bases. This CDR3 is built from 14 residues. After removal of 4 bases from V and 4 bases from J, the junction contained 7 bases not matched to a gene. From germline, CDR1 is SQVTM and CDR2 ANQGSEA. The CDR3 region is CSVARQGVIYGYTF. The CDR3 DNA is TGCAGCGTTGCCAGACAGGGGGTGATCTATGGCTACACCTTC.

This chain links TRBV6-5 with TRBJ1-2, with 9 bases matching TRBD1. Germline CDR1 and CDR2: MNHEY and SVGAGI. Losses at the gene ends were 6 bases for V and 8 bases for J; bases not matched to a gene: 7. This CDR3 spans 13 amino acids. For the CDR3, the DNA is TGTGCCAGCAGCCCACAGGGGGCAGAGGGCTACACCTTC. This codes for CASSPQGAEGYTF.

This clone was counted once. The V gene is TRBV5-8, the J gene TRBJ1-1, with TRBD1 as a possible D gene (5 bases). CDR1 SGHTS and CDR2 YDEGEE come from the germline V gene. The ends were cut back, 1 base at V and 0 bases at J, with 13 bases in the middle. This CDR3 spans 16 amino acids. CDR3 sequence: CASSLRDSHLNTEAFF. CDR3 DNA sequence: TGTGCCAGCAGCTTGCGTGACAGTCACTTGAACACTGAAGCTTTCTTT.

J is TRBJ1-6 and V is TRBV5-6, with D unresolved. The CDR3 spans 13 residues. Germline CDR1 is SGHDT and CDR2 is YYEEEE. The V gene lost 1 base and the J gene lost 8 bases, with 7 bases spanning the gap. The CDR3 DNA is TGTGCCAGCAGCTTGAATCTTGATTCACCCCTCCACTTT. Its translation: CASSLNLDSPLHF.

The rearrangement uses TRBV18 and TRBJ2-5; maybe TRBD1 (6 bases). V lost 5 bases to trimming and J lost 4 bases, with 11 bases between them. The CDR3 runs to 13 residues. Germline CDR1 and CDR2: KGHSH and LQKENI. The CDR3 is CASSLLDRETQYF. The CDR3 nucleotides are TGTGCCAGCTCATTATTGGACAGAGAGACCCAGTACTTC.

This sequence joins TRBV18 and TRBJ1-1; D is ambiguous. V gave up 1 base and J gave up 2 bases, with 5 bases separating them. Germline assignment: CDR1 KGHSH and CDR2 LQKENI. This CDR3 has 13 amino acids. CDR3 nucleotides: TGTGCCAGCTCACCACAGCCTAACACTGAAGCTTTCTTT. Translation: CASSPQPNTEAFF.

The CDR3 nucleotides read TGTGCCAGCAGCGTAGGTGGAGAGCCATATAACTATGGCTACACCTTC. Translated, it gives CASSVGGEPYNYGYTF. This chain connects TRBV9 to TRBJ1-2; the D is unclear. The ends were cut back, 0 bases at V and 1 base at J, with 13 bases in the middle. Germline V gene lookup returns CDR1 SGDLS and CDR2 YYNGEE. The CDR3 consists of 16 residues.

The rearrangement links TRBV7-9 to TRBJ2-1, with D perhaps TRBD1 (6 bases). This CDR3 has 15 amino acids. Looked up from germline, CDR1 is SEHNR and CDR2 is FQNEAQ (reference sequence). Trimming took off 5 bases at V and 6 bases at J, with 17 bases between the two ends. The CDR3 DNA is TGTGCCAGCAGCCCAGGGGCAGGGGCGGGCAATGAGCAGTTCTTC. Protein sequence: CASSPGAGAGNEQFF.

This clone is a singleton in its sample. The rearrangement joins TRBV11-2 to TRBJ1-2, with TRBD1 matching 7 bases. Germline V gene lookup returns CDR1 SGHAT and CDR2 FQNNGV. The CDR3 spans 15 residues. With 3 bases clipped from V and 6 bases from J, the junction kept 10 bases outside the gene matches. The CDR3 loop is CASSFRGGGFDGYTF. For the CDR3, the DNA is TGTGCCAGCAGCTTTAGAGGAGGGGGCTTCGATGGCTACACCTTC.

This chain uses TRBV2 with TRBJ1-1, with TRBD1 as a possible D gene (5 bases). The CDR3 contains 16 residues. Germline V lookup: CDR1 SNHLY, CDR2 FYNNEI. V was trimmed by 0 bases and J by 4 bases, leaving 15 bases between them. The CDR3 DNA reads TGTGCCAGCAGTGAAGCGCTGAAGGGGATGGGCACTGAAGCTTTCTTT. Its protein is CASSEALKGMGTEAFF.

This clone was observed a few times. An end of the junction does not agree with germline; a read error may underlie this. V usage is TRBV19 and J usage is TRBJ2-6; 7 bases align to TRBD1. Germline values: CDR1 LNHDA, CDR2 SQIVND (reference sequence). The CDR3 is 15 amino acids. The CDR3 sequence: CASSDRAAGANGLTF. The CDR3 DNA reads as TGTGCCAGTAGTGACAGGGCGGCTGGGGCCAACGGCCTGACTTTC.

The V gene is TRBV10-3, the J gene TRBJ1-2; a weak D match, TRBD1 (6 bases). CDR3 length equals 14 residues. CDR1 is ENHRY, CDR2 SYGVKD, per germline. V dropped 3 bases and J dropped 8 bases, with 16 bases sitting between them. The chain's CDR3 is CAISEFGQGNGYTF. The DNA of the CDR3 is TGTGCCATCAGTGAATTCGGGCAGGGGAACGGCTACACCTTC.

This clone has just a few counts. This sequence joins TRBV4-2 and TRBJ2-1, with 12 nucleotides matching TRBD2. The V gene end was trimmed by 2 bases and the J gene end by 7 bases; junction bases not matched to a gene: 3. The CDR3 has 15 amino acids. Germline CDR1 LGHNA, CDR2 YNFKEQ. CDR3: CASSQSSGGANEQFF. As DNA, the CDR3 is TGTGCCAGCAGCCAATCTAGCGGGGGGGCAAATGAGCAGTTCTTC.

The rearrangement links TRBV2 to TRBJ2-2; 11 bases align to TRBD1. CDR1 is SNHLY and CDR2 is FYNNEI in the germline V gene. This CDR3 contains 14 residues. V shed 4 bases, J shed 9 bases, and the junction held 4 bases outside the gene matches. The chain's CDR3 is CASSGGQGVRELFF. Written as DNA, the CDR3 is TGTGCCAGCAGTGGGGGACAGGGGGTCCGGGAGCTGTTTTTT.